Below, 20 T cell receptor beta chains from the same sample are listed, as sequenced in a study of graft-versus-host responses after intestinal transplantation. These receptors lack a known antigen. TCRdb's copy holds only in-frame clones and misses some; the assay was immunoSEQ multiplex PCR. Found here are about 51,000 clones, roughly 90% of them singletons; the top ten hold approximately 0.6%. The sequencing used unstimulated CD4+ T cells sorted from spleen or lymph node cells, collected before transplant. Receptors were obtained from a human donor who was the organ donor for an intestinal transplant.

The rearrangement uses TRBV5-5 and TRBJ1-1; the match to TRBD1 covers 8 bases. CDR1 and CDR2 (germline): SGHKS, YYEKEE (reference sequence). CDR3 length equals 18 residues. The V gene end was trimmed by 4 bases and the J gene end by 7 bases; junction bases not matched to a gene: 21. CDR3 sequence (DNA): TGTGCCAGCAGCCCTCTACCGGGACAGGCTCAATTACCCCATGAAGCTTTCTTT. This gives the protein CASSPLPGQAQLPHEAFF.

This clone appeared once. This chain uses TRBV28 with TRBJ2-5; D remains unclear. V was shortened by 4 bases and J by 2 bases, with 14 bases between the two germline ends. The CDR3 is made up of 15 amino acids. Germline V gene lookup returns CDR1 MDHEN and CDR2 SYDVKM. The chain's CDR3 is CASSSGDATQETQYF. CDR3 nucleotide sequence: TGTGCCAGCAGTTCTGGAGACGCCACTCAAGAGACCCAGTACTTC.

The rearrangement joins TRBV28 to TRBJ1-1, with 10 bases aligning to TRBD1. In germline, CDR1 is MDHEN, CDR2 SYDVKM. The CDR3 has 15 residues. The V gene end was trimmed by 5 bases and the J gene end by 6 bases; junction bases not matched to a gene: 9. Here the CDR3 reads CASSHRQGAISEAFF. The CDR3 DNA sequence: TGTGCCAGCAGTCATAGACAGGGGGCGATTTCTGAAGCTTTCTTT.

The CDR3 coding sequence is TGTGCCACCAGCAGAGAGATGGGGACAGGGGGCAGGATATGGCACACCATATATTTT. This sequence encodes CATSREMGTGGRIWHTIYF. This rearrangement joins TRBV15 to TRBJ1-3; 12 nucleotides match TRBD1. V was clipped by 0 bases and J by 8 bases; unmatched bases: 14. Germline CDR1 and CDR2: LNHNV and YYDKDF (reference sequence). CDR3 size: 19 residues.

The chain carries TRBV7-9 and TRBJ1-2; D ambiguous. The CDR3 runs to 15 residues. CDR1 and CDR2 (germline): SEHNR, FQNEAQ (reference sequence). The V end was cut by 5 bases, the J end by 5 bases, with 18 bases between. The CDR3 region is CASSPSGSENYGYTF. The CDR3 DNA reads TGTGCCAGCAGCCCCTCAGGTTCCGAAAATTATGGCTACACCTTC.

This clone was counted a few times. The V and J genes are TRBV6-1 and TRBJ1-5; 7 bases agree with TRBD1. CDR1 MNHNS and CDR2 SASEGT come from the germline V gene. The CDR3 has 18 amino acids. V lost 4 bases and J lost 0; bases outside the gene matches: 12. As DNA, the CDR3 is TGTGCCAGCAGTGCGACAGGGCCCCGCATGAATAGCAATCAGCCCCAGCATTTT. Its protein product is CASSATGPRMNSNQPQHF.

The DNA of the CDR3 is TGTGCCAGCAGTGGGGGCTTGTGGTCAGATACGCAGTATTTT. Protein: CASSGGLWSDTQYF. This chain connects TRBV6-5 to TRBJ2-3, with a possible D match to TRBD1 (6 bases). V lost 5 bases and J 4 bases, leaving 13 bases between the germline ends. CDR3 length equals 14 residues. The germline V gene has CDR1 MNHEY and CDR2 SVGAGI.

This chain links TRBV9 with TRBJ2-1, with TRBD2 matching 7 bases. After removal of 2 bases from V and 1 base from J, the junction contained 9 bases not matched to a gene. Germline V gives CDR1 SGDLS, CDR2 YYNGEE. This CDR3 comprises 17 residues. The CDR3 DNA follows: TGTGCCAGCAGCGTTGTTCCTAGCGGCATATCCTACAATGAGCAGTTCTTC. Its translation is CASSVVPSGISYNEQFF.

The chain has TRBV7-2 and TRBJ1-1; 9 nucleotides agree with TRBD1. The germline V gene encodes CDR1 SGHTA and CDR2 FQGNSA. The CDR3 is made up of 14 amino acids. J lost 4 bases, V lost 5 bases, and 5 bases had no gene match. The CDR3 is CASSAQGASTEAFF. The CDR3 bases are TGTGCCAGCAGCGCACAGGGGGCGTCCACTGAAGCTTTCTTT.

For the CDR3, the DNA is TGTGCCAGCAGCGATCCTACTAGCGGAAGGTACAATGAGCAGTTCTTC. Translating it yields CASSDPTSGRYNEQFF. The V and J genes are TRBV25-1 and TRBJ2-1; 8 bases fit TRBD2. The CDR3 length is 16 residues. Germline V gives CDR1 MGHDK, CDR2 SYGVNS. The trim removed 6 bases at V and 4 bases at J, leaving 11 bases unmatched.

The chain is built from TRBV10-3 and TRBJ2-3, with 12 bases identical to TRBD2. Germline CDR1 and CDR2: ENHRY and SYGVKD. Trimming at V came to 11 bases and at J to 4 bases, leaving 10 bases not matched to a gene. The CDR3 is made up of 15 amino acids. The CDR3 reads CASCRLAGVSDTQYF. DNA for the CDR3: TGTGCCTCCTGCAGACTAGCGGGGGTCTCAGATACGCAGTATTTT.

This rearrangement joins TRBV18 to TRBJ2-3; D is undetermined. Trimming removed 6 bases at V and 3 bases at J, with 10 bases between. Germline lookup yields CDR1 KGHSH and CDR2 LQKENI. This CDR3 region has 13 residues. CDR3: CASSFSRTDTQYF. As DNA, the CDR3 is TGTGCCAGCTCCTTCTCCCGGACAGATACGCAGTATTTT.

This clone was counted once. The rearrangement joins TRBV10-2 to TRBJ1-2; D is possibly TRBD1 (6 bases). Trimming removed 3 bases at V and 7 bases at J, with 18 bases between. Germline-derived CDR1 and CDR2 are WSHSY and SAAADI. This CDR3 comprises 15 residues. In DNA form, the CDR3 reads TGCGCCAGCAGTGAACAGGGTTCATCCTTGGGTGGCTACACCTTC. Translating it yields CASSEQGSSLGGYTF.

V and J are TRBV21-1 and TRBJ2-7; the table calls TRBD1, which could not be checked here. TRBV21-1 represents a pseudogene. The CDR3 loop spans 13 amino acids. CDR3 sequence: CASSNPKGGEQYF. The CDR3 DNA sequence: TGTGCCAGCAGCAATCCCAAAGGGGGCGAGCAGTACTTC.

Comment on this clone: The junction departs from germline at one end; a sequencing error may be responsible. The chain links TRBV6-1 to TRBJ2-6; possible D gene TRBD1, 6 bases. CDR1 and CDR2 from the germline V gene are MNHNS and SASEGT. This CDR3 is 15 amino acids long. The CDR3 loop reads CAGSVAGAGANVLTF. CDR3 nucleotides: TGTGCCGGCAGTGTCGCAGGGGCTGGGGCCAACGTCCTGACTTTC.

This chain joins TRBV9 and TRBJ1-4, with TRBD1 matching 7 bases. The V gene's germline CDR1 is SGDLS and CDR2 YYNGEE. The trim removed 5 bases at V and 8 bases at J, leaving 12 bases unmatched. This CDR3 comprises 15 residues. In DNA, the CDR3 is TGTGCCAGCAGTCTTCAGGGGAAACAGGGGGAAAAACTGTTTTTT. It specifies CASSLQGKQGEKLFF.

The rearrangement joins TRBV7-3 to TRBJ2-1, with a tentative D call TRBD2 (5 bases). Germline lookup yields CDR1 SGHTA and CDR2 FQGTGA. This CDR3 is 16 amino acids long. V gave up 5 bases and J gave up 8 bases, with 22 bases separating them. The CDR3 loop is CASSPRVGRSRDEQFF. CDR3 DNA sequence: TGTGCCAGCAGCCCAAGGGTGGGGAGATCTAGGGATGAGCAGTTCTTC. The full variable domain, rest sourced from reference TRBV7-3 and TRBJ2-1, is GAGVSQTPSNKVTEKGKYVELRCDPISGHTALYWYRQSLGQGPEFLIYFQGTGAADDSGLPNDRFFAVRPEGSVSTLKIQRTERGDSAVYLCASSPRVGRSRDEQFFGPGTRLTVL.

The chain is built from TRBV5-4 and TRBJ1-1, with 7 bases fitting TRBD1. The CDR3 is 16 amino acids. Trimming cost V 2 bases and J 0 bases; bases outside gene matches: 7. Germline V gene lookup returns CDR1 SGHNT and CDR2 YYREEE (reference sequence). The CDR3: CASSFGLGQMNTEAFF. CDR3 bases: TGTGCCAGCAGCTTCGGATTGGGACAGATGAACACTGAAGCTTTCTTT.

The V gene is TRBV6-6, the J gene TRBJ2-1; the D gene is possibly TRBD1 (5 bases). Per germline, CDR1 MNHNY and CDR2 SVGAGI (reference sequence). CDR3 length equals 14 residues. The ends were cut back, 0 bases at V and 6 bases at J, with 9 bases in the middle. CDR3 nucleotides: TGTGCCAGCAGTTACTCGGGGCAGATCAATGAGCAGTTCTTC. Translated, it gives CASSYSGQINEQFF.

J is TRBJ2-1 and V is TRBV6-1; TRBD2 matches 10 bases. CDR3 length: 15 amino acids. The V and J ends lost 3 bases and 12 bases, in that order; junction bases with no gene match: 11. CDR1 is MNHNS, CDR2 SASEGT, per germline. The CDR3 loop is CASSDLAGADSGQFF. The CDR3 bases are TGTGCCAGCAGTGATCTAGCGGGGGCTGACTCGGGGCAGTTCTTC.